The 8 T cell receptor beta chains below come from one sample, sequenced in a study of CD8 T cells in ankylosing spondylitis. Using its own MiXCR run on the 5' RACE reads, TCRdb lists one record per CDR3 protein. The table shows 150,000 to 200,000 distinct CDR3 sequences, with about 17% occurring only once. Sample: blood, either unsorted or a sorted T cell fraction (not recorded which). The receptors here all came from a male donor with ankylosing spondylitis or in good health (not recorded which).

This clonotype was picked up a small number of times. The V and J genes are TRBV5-4 and TRBJ1-3, with D perhaps matching TRBD1 (5 bases). The V gene's germline CDR1 is SGHNT and CDR2 YYREEE (reference sequence). The CDR3 has 15 residues. The ends were cut back, 4 bases at V and 1 base at J, with 12 bases in the middle. The CDR3 nucleotides are TGTGCCAGCAGCCTCCCAGGGTCTTCTGGAAACACCATATATTTT. As protein: CASSLPGSSGNTIYF.

This clonotype appeared many times. The chain is built from TRBV12-3 or TRBV12-4 and TRBJ1-4; TRBD1 might be the D (5 bases). The V and J ends lost 2 bases and 7 bases respectively, with 8 bases between them. The CDR3 loop spans 13 amino acids. Here the CDR3 DNA reads TGTGCCAGCAGTTTATCGGGACGTGAAAAACTGTTTTTT. Protein sequence: CASSLSGREKLFF.

This clonotype was found a few times. The rearrangement links TRBV25-1 to TRBJ1-1; D ambiguous. From germline, CDR1 is MGHDK and CDR2 SYGVNS. The germline V and J ends were trimmed by 4 bases and 6 bases, with 12 bases remaining between them. The length of the CDR3 is 13 residues. The CDR3 sequence: CASSVTASSEAFF. CDR3 sequence (DNA): TGTGCCAGCAGTGTTACGGCCAGTTCTGAAGCTTTCTTT. The variable domain in full, with the rest retrieved from reference TRBV25-1 and TRBJ1-1, is EADIYQTPRYLVIGTGKKITLECSQTMGHDKMYWYQQDPGMELHLIHYSYGVNSTEKGDLSSESTVSRIRTEHFPLTLESARPSHTSQYLCASSVTASSEAFFGQGTRLTVV.

There are a few counts of this clonotype. The rearrangement joins TRBV6-1 to TRBJ2-1, with TRBD2 as a possible D gene (5 bases). Germline V gene data show CDR1 as MNHNS and CDR2 as SASEGT. CDR3 length: 14 residues. V gave up 7 bases and J gave up 2 bases, with 12 bases separating them. CDR3 coding DNA: TGTGCCAGCACTCTGAGCGGAGCCTACAATGAGCAGTTCTTC. Amino acid sequence: CASTLSGAYNEQFF.

This clonotype has ten or more counts. The rearrangement links TRBV2 to TRBJ2-7; 11 bases are a match to TRBD2. This CDR3 comprises 15 residues. Losses at the gene ends were 5 bases for V and 0 bases for J; bases not matched to a gene: 3. Germline V gene sequence: CDR1 SNHLY, CDR2 FYNNEI. The CDR3 reads CASSQTSGDSYEQYF. The CDR3 DNA is TGTGCCAGCAGTCAGACTAGCGGGGACTCCTACGAGCAGTACTTC. Combining the CDR3 with reference TRBV2 and TRBJ2-7 gives the whole variable domain EPEVTQTPSHQVTQMGQEVILRCVPISNHLYFYWYRQILGQKVEFLVSFYNNEISEKSEIFDDQFSVERPDGSNFTLKIRSTKLEDSAMYFCASSQTSGDSYEQYFGPGTRLTVT.

This chain links TRBV7-8 with TRBJ2-3, with D perhaps assigned TRBD1 or TRBD2 (6 bases each). Between the trimmed V and J ends, which lost 10 bases and 2 bases, there was a span of 19 bases. This CDR3 has 15 amino acids. Germline CDR1 and CDR2: SGHVS and FQNEAQ. The CDR3 protein is CATRGLLRDTDTQYF. Here the CDR3 DNA reads TGTGCCACCAGGGGCCTTTTGCGGGACACAGATACGCAGTATTTT. Full variable domain (rest looked up from reference TRBV7-8 and TRBJ2-3): GAGVSQSPRYKVAKRGQDVALRCDPISGHVSLFWYQQALGQGPEFLTYFQNEAQLDKSGLPSDRFFAERPEGSVSTLKIQRTQQEDSAVYLCATRGLLRDTDTQYFGPGTRLTVL.

The chain couples TRBV14 to TRBJ2-3; D not resolved. This CDR3 has 15 residues. Looked up from germline, CDR1 is SGHDN and CDR2 is FVKESK. The germline V and J ends were trimmed by 1 base and 1 base, with 9 bases remaining between them. The DNA for the CDR3 is TGTGCCAGCAGCCAAGGGACGGCTCGCACAGATACGCAGTATTTT. Translation gives CASSQGTARTDTQYF.

The V gene is TRBV12-3 or TRBV12-4, the J gene TRBJ1-1; tentatively, D is TRBD1 (5 bases). CDR3 length equals 14 residues. Between the trimmed V and J ends, which lost 5 bases and 10 bases, there was a span of 20 bases. CDR3 loop: CASSIRGGSIGAFF. Here the CDR3 DNA reads TGTGCCAGCAGTATTCGCGGGGGGTCAATAGGAGCTTTCTTT.